The table lists the clone carrying this T cell receptor (beta chain) with a count of one. The CDR3 covers 15 residues. V lost 4 bases, J lost 0 bases, and 10 bases lay in between. The germline gives CDR1 MDHEN, CDR2 SYDVKM. This entry is derived from a study of technical replicates of blood from a handful of donors. Sequenced by immunoSEQ multiplex PCR; TCRdb stores in-frame clones only, minus some. The sample has around 97,000 clones; over 85% are singletons. This sequence joins TRBV28 and TRBJ1-5; unclear D gene. Sequencing was performed on T cells isolated from PBMCs. The sequence came from a human donor in good health. CDR3 sequence reads: CASSSGEYSNQPQHF. Here the CDR3 DNA reads TGTGCCAGCAGTTCCGGGGAGTATAGCAATCAGCCCCAGCATTTT.